One and the same sample provided the 31 T cell receptor beta chains below, sequenced in a study of blood T cell repertoires in COVID-19. Produced via immunoSEQ multiplex PCR; TCRdb's table is partial and in-frame only. There are fewer than 150,000 clones in the sample; approximately 87% occur only once, and 4% to 4.5% lies in the top ten. The sample comprised peripheral blood. The receptors originated from a woman aged 40 to 55 with acute or convalescent COVID-19.

This clone appeared once. The genes are TRBV7-9 and TRBJ1-2, with 7 bases identical to TRBD1. This CDR3 is built from 12 residues. Germline CDR1 and CDR2: SEHNR and FQNEAQ (reference sequence). V lost 5 bases to trimming and J lost 8 bases; unmatched junction nucleotides: 5. The CDR3 region is CASSPGTAGYTF. CDR3 nucleotides: TGTGCCAGCAGCCCAGGGACAGCCGGCTACACCTTC.

J is TRBJ2-2 and V is TRBV29-1; tentative D call: TRBD1 (6 bases). Germline V gene data show CDR1 as SQVTM and CDR2 as ANQGSEA. This CDR3 spans 15 amino acids. Trimming removed 5 bases from V and 4 bases from J, with 17 bases in between. The CDR3 nucleotides read TGCAGCGTTCCTGGACAGCCCTCAAGCACCGGGGAGCTGTTTTTT. Translating it yields CSVPGQPSSTGELFF.

This chain connects TRBV19 to TRBJ2-1, with D perhaps TRBD2 (6 bases). This CDR3 comprises 15 residues. V lost 6 bases and J lost 2, with 14 bases in between. The germline V gene has CDR1 LNHDA and CDR2 SQIVND (reference sequence). The CDR3 loop reads CASRIRREAYNEQFF. In DNA, the CDR3 is TGTGCCAGTAGGATACGGAGGGAGGCCTACAATGAGCAGTTCTTC.

This clone has just a few counts. V and J are TRBV14 and TRBJ2-5; 8 bases line up with TRBD2. Losses at the gene ends were 8 bases for V and 0 bases for J; bases not matched to a gene: 5. Germline CDR1 reads SGHDN; CDR2 reads FVKESK. This CDR3 region has 14 residues. The CDR3 reads CASGSGGYQETQYF. The CDR3 coding sequence is TGTGCCAGCGGGAGCGGGGGATACCAAGAGACCCAGTACTTC.

V usage is TRBV19 and J usage is TRBJ2-1; 7 bases fit TRBD2. Trimming at V came to 3 bases and at J to 0 bases, leaving 8 bases not matched to a gene. This CDR3 has 17 amino acids. Germline CDR1 and CDR2: LNHDA and SQIVND (reference sequence). As DNA, the CDR3 is TGTGCCAGTAGTATTTCCCTAGCGGCCATCTCCTACAATGAGCAGTTCTTC. This encodes CASSISLAAISYNEQFF. Combining the CDR3 with reference TRBV19 and TRBJ2-1 gives the whole variable domain DGGITQSPKYLFRKEGQNVTLSCEQNLNHDAMYWYRQDPGQGLRLIYYSQIVNDFQKGDIAEGYSVSREKKESFPLTVTSAQKNPTAFYLCASSISLAAISYNEQFFGPGTRLTVL.

The genes are TRBV28 and TRBJ1-2; the D gene is possibly TRBD1 (5 bases). CDR3 length: 15 residues. Trimming pared 6 bases from V and 3 bases from J, leaving 17 bases between. CDR1 and CDR2 from the germline V gene are MDHEN and SYDVKM. The CDR3 nucleotides are TGTGCCAGCAGGATGGGGGGGGTCGCGGACTATGGCTACACCTTC. Amino acids: CASRMGGVADYGYTF.

The rearrangement links TRBV12-5 to TRBJ2-3; 7 nucleotides align to TRBD2. Germline trimming cut 2 bases from V and 4 bases from J; bases unmatched to any gene: 0. The CDR3 runs 13 residues. CDR1 is LGHNT and CDR2 is FRNRAP in the germline V gene. CDR3: CASGLRGADTQYF. CDR3 sequence (DNA): TGTGCTAGTGGTTTGCGGGGGGCAGATACGCAGTATTTT.

The gene calls are TRBV6-6 and TRBJ2-5; 8 positions agree with TRBD1. The CDR3 is made up of 14 amino acids. Losses at the gene ends were 4 bases for V and 4 bases for J; bases not matched to a gene: 5. Germline assignment: CDR1 MNHNY and CDR2 SVGAGI (reference sequence). This CDR3 reads CASSLEQGGETQYF. The CDR3, as DNA: TGTGCCAGCAGTTTAGAACAGGGGGGAGAGACCCAGTACTTC.

The chain joins TRBV28 to TRBJ1-3; D unclear. This CDR3 contains 14 residues. V dropped 3 bases and J dropped 4 bases, with 10 bases sitting between them. Germline CDR1 MDHEN, CDR2 SYDVKM. The CDR3 nucleotides read TGTGCCAGCAGTTTCCCCGGGAAAGGAAACACCATATATTTT. Protein: CASSFPGKGNTIYF. The entire variable domain, with the rest obtained from reference TRBV28 and TRBJ1-3, is as follows: DVKVTQSSRYLVKRTGEKVFLECVQDMDHENMFWYRQDPGLGLRLIYFSYDVKMKEKGDIPEGYSVSREKKERFSLILESASTNQTSMYLCASSFPGKGNTIYFGEGSWLTVV.

The chain recombines TRBV7-6 with TRBJ2-7; 9 bases align to TRBD2. Germline-derived CDR1 and CDR2 are SGHVS and FNYEAQ. This CDR3 is 15 amino acids long. Trimming cost V 3 bases and J 1 base; bases outside gene matches: 4. The CDR3 sequence: CASSLIAGVSYEQYF. The CDR3, as DNA: TGTGCCAGCAGCTTGATAGCGGGAGTTTCCTACGAGCAGTACTTC.

The genes are TRBV19 and TRBJ1-2, with D perhaps matching TRBD1 (5 bases). Germline lookup yields CDR1 LNHDA and CDR2 SQIVND (reference sequence). This CDR3 has 13 residues. Trimming shortened V by 6 bases and J by 2 bases, and 10 bases separated the two germline ends. This CDR3 reads CASSKGENYGYTF. In nucleotides, the CDR3 is TGTGCCAGTAGCAAAGGGGAAAACTATGGCTACACCTTC. The entire variable domain, with the rest obtained from reference TRBV19 and TRBJ1-2, is as follows: DGGITQSPKYLFRKEGQNVTLSCEQNLNHDAMYWYRQDPGQGLRLIYYSQIVNDFQKGDIAEGYSVSREKKESFPLTVTSAQKNPTAFYLCASSKGENYGYTFGSGTRLTVV.

The J gene is TRBJ2-5, the V gene TRBV5-1; the match to TRBD2 covers 11 bases. CDR3 length: 15 residues. V shed 4 bases, J shed 2 bases, and the junction held 4 bases outside the gene matches. Per germline, CDR1 SGHRS and CDR2 YFSETQ. For the CDR3, the DNA is TGCGCCAGCAGCGGGACTAGCGGTGGGCAAGAGACCCAGTACTTC. It codes for CASSGTSGGQETQYF.

This clone was observed once. This chain uses TRBV7-9 with TRBJ2-1; D not certain. The CDR3 extends over 12 amino acids. The V end was cut by 6 bases, the J end by 5 bases, with 8 bases between. Germline-derived CDR1 and CDR2 are SEHNR and FQNEAQ (reference sequence). The CDR3 DNA follows: TGTGCCAGCAGAATATTAGACAATGAGCAGTTCTTC. It specifies CASRILDNEQFF.

This chain joins TRBV4-1 and TRBJ2-1; a possible D gene is TRBD1 (6 bases). Deletions cut 0 bases from V and 10 bases from J, with 10 bases between. The CDR3 has 13 residues. Germline lookup yields CDR1 MGHRA and CDR2 YSYEKL. CDR3 sequence (DNA): TGCGCCAGCAGCCAAGACAGGGGCTCCGAGCAGTTCTTC. This gives the protein CASSQDRGSEQFF.

The chain employs TRBV9 and TRBJ2-3; 13 nucleotides agree with TRBD2. The CDR3 totals 16 residues. J was trimmed by 4 bases and V by 0 bases; bases with no gene match: 2. The germline V gene encodes CDR1 SGDLS and CDR2 YYNGEE. CDR3 DNA: TGTGCCAGCAGCGTAGGACTAGCGGGAGGCGCAGATACGCAGTATTTT. This gives the protein CASSVGLAGGADTQYF.

This chain uses TRBV19 with TRBJ1-6; 7 bases agree with TRBD1. CDR3 length: 16 residues. From germline, CDR1 is LNHDA and CDR2 SQIVND (reference sequence). V shed 4 bases and J 0 bases; nucleotides not matched to a gene: 3. CDR3 nucleotide sequence: TGTGCCAGTAGTACAGCAGGGGGCTCCTATAATTCACCCCTCCACTTT. This codes for CASSTAGGSYNSPLHF.

The chain recombines TRBV7-3 with TRBJ2-1, with 7 nucleotides matching TRBD2. V lost 4 bases to trimming and J lost 8 bases; unmatched junction nucleotides: 11. Germline V gene sequence: CDR1 SGHTA, CDR2 FQGTGA. The CDR3 runs 15 residues. CDR3 loop: CASSSQAGLGDEQFF. The CDR3 region has the DNA TGTGCCAGCAGCTCTCAAGCGGGGCTGGGCGATGAGCAGTTCTTC.

The chain employs TRBV7-2 and TRBJ1-2; D may be TRBD1 (5 bases). Trimming left V 3 bases short and J 4 bases short, with 9 bases between. The V gene's germline CDR1 is SGHTA and CDR2 FQGNSA. The CDR3 loop spans 13 amino acids. CDR3 bases: TGTGCCAGCAGCTTGGGGCCCCTCTATGGCTACACCTTC. This codes for CASSLGPLYGYTF.

The rearrangement links TRBV7-2 to TRBJ2-5; perhaps TRBD2 as D (6 bases). Trimming removed 5 bases from V and 5 bases from J, with 15 bases in between. The CDR3 spans 14 residues. The V gene's germline CDR1 is SGHTA and CDR2 FQGNSA. CDR3 DNA sequence: TGTGCCAGCAGCCCCTTGACTAGTGTGGAGACCCAGTACTTC. This sequence encodes CASSPLTSVETQYF.

The chain uses TRBV18 and TRBJ2-2; 7 positions agree with TRBD2. V trimming: 0 bases; J trimming: 0 bases; junction bases outside the gene matches: 4. The CDR3 sequence is 17 residues long. Germline V lookup: CDR1 KGHSH, CDR2 LQKENI. The CDR3 here is CASSPPVAGANTGELFF. CDR3 bases: TGTGCCAGCTCACCACCAGTCGCGGGAGCGAACACCGGGGAGCTGTTTTTT.

The V gene is TRBV28, the J gene TRBJ2-3, with 9 bases lining up with TRBD1. V trimming: 8 bases; J trimming: 0 bases; junction bases outside the gene matches: 15. Germline values: CDR1 MDHEN, CDR2 SYDVKM. The CDR3 consists of 18 residues. The CDR3 spells CASPDRGIAFGSTDTQYF. The CDR3 DNA is TGTGCCAGCCCCGACAGGGGGATAGCTTTCGGAAGCACAGATACGCAGTATTTT.

This chain links TRBV29-1 with TRBJ2-1; no clear D. The CDR3 has 13 amino acids. CDR1 and CDR2 (germline): SQVTM, ANQGSEA. V was trimmed by 0 bases and J by 4 bases, leaving 7 bases between them. CDR3 bases: TGCAGCGTTGAAGATTCCACTTACAATGAGCAGTTCTTC. This sequence encodes CSVEDSTYNEQFF.

The CDR3 sequence: CASSRQGNQPQHF. The CDR3 DNA follows: TGTGCCAGCAGTAGACAGGGGAATCAGCCCCAGCATTTT. V and J are TRBV12-3 or TRBV12-4 and TRBJ1-5, with 8 bases lining up with TRBD1. There are 13 residues in the CDR3. Trimming cost V 5 bases and J 4 bases; bases outside gene matches: 1.

The chain recombines TRBV19 with TRBJ2-7; TRBD1 matches at 8 bases. The CDR3 length is 14 residues. The trim removed 7 bases at V and 3 bases at J, leaving 8 bases unmatched. CDR1 and CDR2 (germline): LNHDA, SQIVND (reference sequence). CDR3 region: CASNDGQGGYEQYF. The CDR3 bases are TGTGCCAGTAACGACGGACAGGGAGGCTACGAGCAGTACTTC.

The chain recombines TRBV3-1 (or the pseudogene TRBV3-2) with TRBJ2-6, with D hard to call. V dropped 4 bases and J dropped 0 bases, with 4 bases sitting between them. The CDR3 runs to 14 residues. The germline gives CDR1 LGHDT, CDR2 YNNKEL (reference sequence). CDR3 sequence (DNA): TGTGCCAGCAGCCTCCTCTCTGGGGCCAACGTCCTGACTTTC. The encoded protein is CASSLLSGANVLTF.

The V and J genes are TRBV5-1 and TRBJ2-3, with 7 bases that match TRBD1. The ends lost 3 bases at V and 4 bases at J; junction bases unmatched: 17. The CDR3 has 18 residues. CDR1 is SGHRS, CDR2 YFSETQ, per germline. This chain's CDR3 is CASSSIGTAKSLADTQYF. The CDR3 DNA reads as TGCGCCAGCAGCTCCATAGGGACAGCTAAATCGTTGGCAGATACGCAGTATTTT. Drawing the rest from reference TRBV5-1 and TRBJ2-3, the complete variable domain is KAGVTQTPRYLIKTRGQQVTLSCSPISGHRSVSWYQQTPGQGLQFLFEYFSETQRNKGNFPGRFSGRQFSNSRSEMNVSTLELGDSALYLCASSSIGTAKSLADTQYFGPGTRLTVL.

This clone showed up just a few times. The chain employs TRBV3-1 (or the pseudogene TRBV3-2) and TRBJ1-6; maybe TRBD1 (5 bases). This CDR3 is 13 amino acids long. The V end lost 5 bases, the J end lost 7 bases, and 9 bases lay between the germline ends. The germline CDR1 and CDR2 sequences are LGHDT and YNNKEL (reference sequence). This chain's CDR3 is CASSNRQNSPLHF. The CDR3 nucleotides read TGTGCCAGCAGCAACCGACAGAATTCACCCCTCCACTTT.

The rearrangement links TRBV27 to TRBJ1-2; maybe TRBD1 (6 bases). The CDR3 totals 14 residues. V gave up 6 bases and J gave up 5 bases, with 16 bases separating them. From germline, CDR1 is MNHEY and CDR2 SMNVEV (reference sequence). The CDR3 here is CASRGAGEGYGYTF. Written as DNA, the CDR3 is TGTGCCAGCAGGGGGGCAGGGGAAGGGTATGGCTACACCTTC.

The J gene is TRBJ2-5, the V gene TRBV12-5; 7 bases fit TRBD2. V gave up 1 base and J gave up 1 base; unmatched junction bases: 0. The CDR3 totals 14 residues. CDR1 LGHNT and CDR2 FRNRAP come from the germline V gene. CDR3 bases: TGTGCTAGTGGTTTGGGGACTAGCCAAGAGACCCAGTACTTC. It encodes CASGLGTSQETQYF. Variable domain in full (rest from reference TRBV12-5 and TRBJ2-5): DARVTQTPRHKVTEMGQEVTMRCQPILGHNTVFWYRQTMMQGLELLAYFRNRAPLDDSGMPKDRFSAEMPDATLATLKIQPSEPRDSAVYFCASGLGTSQETQYFGPGTRLLVL.

The V and J genes are TRBV29-1 and TRBJ2-3; D perhaps matches TRBD1 (5 bases). The CDR3 sequence is 13 residues long. Per the germline V gene, CDR1 is SQVTM and CDR2 is ANQGSEA. The germline V and J ends were trimmed by 4 bases and 1 base, with 9 bases remaining between them. The CDR3, as DNA: TGCAGCGTTGGGGGCGGTCGCACAGATACGCAGTATTTT. It is translated as CSVGGGRTDTQYF.

This clone was observed a single time. Additional DNA sequences in this sample encode the identical CDR3. The chain links TRBV2 to TRBJ2-2; TRBD1 matches 11 bases. The CDR3 totals 15 residues. Trimming removed 4 bases from V and 7 bases from J; junction bases left unmatched: 5. CDR1 is SNHLY, CDR2 FYNNEI, per germline. The CDR3 is CASSGDRGSGGELFF. For the CDR3, the DNA is TGTGCCAGCAGTGGGGACAGGGGGTCTGGCGGGGAGCTGTTTTTT.